The rows below give T cell receptor beta chains drawn from one sample of a study of T cells after somatic rescue of genetic block. TCRdb's copy holds only in-frame clones and misses some; the assay was immunoSEQ multiplex PCR. Of 68,000 or so clones listed, about nine tenths are singletons. Material for sequencing was peripheral blood mononuclear cells (PBMCs). Source of these receptors: a man in his forties. Each CDR3 is given with its conserved first and last residue. The order of the fields is D gene, J gene, V gene, clone size, CDR3 protein, CDR3 DNA. D genes are given only for firm matches. Only part of the rows carry a size: once, few, many, or a class if the clone is expanded.

NA	TRBJ1-1	TRBV7-9	NA	CASSPSGGGRLTEAFF	TGTGCCAGCAGCCCCTCCGGGGGGGGGCGATTAACTGAAGCTTTCTTT
TRBD2	TRBJ2-1	TRBV5-5	NA	CASSWTGGPSYNEQFF	TGTGCCAGCAGCTGGACGGGGGGACCCTCCTACAATGAGCAGTTCTTC
NA	TRBJ2-2	TRBV14	NA	CASSQGTNTGELFF	TGTGCCAGCAGCCAAGGGACGAACACCGGGGAGCTGTTTTTT
TRBD1	TRBJ1-3	TRBV18	NA	CASSPKLGQGQGTSGNTIYF	TGTGCCAGCTCACCAAAGTTGGGGCAGGGACAGGGGACTTCTGGAAACACCATATATTTT
NA	TRBJ2-7	TRBV10-3	NA	CAIRTTETYEQYF	TGTGCCATCAGAACGACAGAGACTTACGAGCAGTACTTC
NA	TRBJ2-5	TRBV5-6	once	CASSLSGSGETQYF	TGTGCCAGCAGCTTGTCTGGGTCGGGAGAGACCCAGTACTTC
TRBD1	TRBJ2-1	TRBV27	NA	CASSLPGQGAREQFF	TGTGCCAGCAGTTTGCCGGGACAGGGGGCACGGGAGCAGTTCTTC
NA	TRBJ2-5	TRBV20-1	NA	CSASSETQYF	TGCAGTGCTAGTAGCGAGACCCAGTACTTC
TRBD2	TRBJ2-2	TRBV5-1	NA	CASSFQGGDTGELFF	TGCGCCAGCAGCTTTCAGGGAGGGGACACCGGGGAGCTGTTTTTT
NA	TRBJ2-6	TRBV5-6	once	CASSFGGALGGANVLTF	TGTGCCAGCAGCTTCGGGGGCGCCTTGGGAGGGGCCAACGTCCTGACTTTC
NA	TRBJ2-7	TRBV29-1	NA	CSGRAAGGYEQYF	TGCAGCGGTCGGGCGGCGGGTGGTTACGAGCAGTACTTC
TRBD2	TRBJ2-7	TRBV7-9	NA	CASSARLAGNSYEQYF	TGTGCCAGCAGCGCCAGACTAGCGGGGAACTCCTACGAGCAGTACTTC
TRBD2	TRBJ2-3	TRBV27	NA	CASSFGGRSTDTQYF	TGTGCCAGCAGTTTCGGGGGGAGGAGCACAGATACGCAGTATTTT
NA	TRBJ2-5	TRBV7-6	NA	CASSLAAREETQYF	TGTGCCAGCAGCTTAGCTGCTAGGGAAGAGACCCAGTACTTC
TRBD1	TRBJ2-2	TRBV4-3	NA	CASSQVVTGFYTGELFF	TGCGCCAGCAGCCAAGTCGTGACAGGGTTTTACACCGGGGAGCTGTTTTTT
NA	TRBJ1-2	TRBV30	NA	CAWSLESSYGYTF	TGTGCCTGGAGCCTCGAATCTAGCTATGGCTACACCTTC
NA	TRBJ1-3	TRBV5-1	NA	CASRPGGGGNTIYF	TGCGCCAGCAGACCCGGGGGAGGAGGAAACACCATATATTTT
TRBD1	TRBJ1-5	TRBV5-1	NA	CASSVGGGGNQPQHF	TGCGCCAGCAGCGTAGGGGGCGGCGGCAATCAGCCCCAGCATTTT
NA	TRBJ1-3	TRBV7-6	NA	CASSSPLGRAGNTIYF	TGTGCCAGCAGCTCCCCCCTAGGCAGGGCTGGAAACACCATATATTTT
NA	TRBJ1-3	TRBV28	NA	CASSPQGSGNTIYF	TGTGCCAGCAGTCCGCAGGGCTCTGGAAACACCATATATTTT
NA	TRBJ2-1	TRBV9	NA	CASSVDWGSYNEQFF	TGTGCCAGCAGCGTAGACTGGGGATCCTACAATGAGCAGTTCTTC
NA	TRBJ1-3	TRBV2	NA	CASRRLFSGNTIYF	TGTGCCAGCCGAAGACTGTTCTCTGGAAACACCATATATTTT
TRBD1	TRBJ2-1	TRBV15	NA	CATSSPRDRGRLFSDEQFF	TGTGCCACCAGCAGCCCCCGGGACAGGGGGCGCCTTTTCTCCGATGAGCAGTTCTTC
NA	TRBJ2-4	TRBV11-3	NA	CASSSLPGNIQYF	TGTGCCAGCAGCTCCCTCCCGGGCAACATTCAGTACTTC
NA	TRBJ2-5	TRBV5-4	once	CASSRPGWETQYF	TGTGCCAGCAGTCGCCCCGGGTGGGAGACCCAGTACTTC
NA	TRBJ2-1	TRBV7-8	NA	CASSLARKYNEQFF	TGTGCCAGCAGCTTAGCGCGCAAGTACAATGAGCAGTTCTTC
NA	TRBJ1-2	TRBV4-3	NA	CASSQDSQGRSYTF	TGCGCCAGCAGCCAAGACTCCCAGGGTCGCAGCTACACCTTC
NA	TRBJ1-2	TRBV7-2	once	CASSPDRNYGYTF	TGTGCCAGCAGCCCGGACAGAAACTATGGCTACACCTTC
TRBD1	TRBJ2-5	TRBV5-6	NA	CASSRRGTGGWETQYF	TGTGCCAGCAGCAGAAGAGGGACAGGGGGCTGGGAGACCCAGTACTTC
TRBD1	TRBJ2-7	TRBV5-4	NA	CASSSNGQGFGEQYF	TGTGCCAGCAGCTCCAATGGACAGGGTTTCGGTGAGCAGTACTTC
NA	TRBJ2-3	TRBV4-3	NA	CASSQDQWEASSTDTQYF	TGCGCCAGCAGCCAAGATCAGTGGGAGGCTTCTAGCACAGATACGCAGTATTTT
NA	TRBJ1-6	TRBV7-6	NA	CASSLAPRENNSPLHF	TGTGCCAGCAGCTTAGCCCCTCGGGAAAATAATTCACCCCTCCACTTT
NA	TRBJ2-7	TRBV11-2	NA	CASSPGVSYEQYF	TGTGCCAGCAGCCCCGGAGTGTCGTACGAGCAGTACTTC
TRBD1	TRBJ2-7	TRBV28	NA	CASRGPRDRASYEQYF	TGTGCCAGCAGGGGACCCCGGGACAGGGCGTCCTACGAGCAGTACTTC
TRBD2	TRBJ2-5	TRBV28	NA	CASSPGAGGLGETQYF	TGTGCCAGCAGTCCCGGGGCGGGGGGCCTCGGGGAGACCCAGTACTTC
NA	TRBJ1-3	TRBV6-5	NA	CASSRGGLTGNTIYF	TGTGCCAGCAGCCGGGGTGGGTTAACCGGAAACACCATATATTTT
NA	TRBJ1-1	TRBV6-1	once	CASSEVVTRAFF	TGTGCCAGCAGTGAAGTTGTTACGCGAGCTTTCTTT
TRBD1	TRBJ2-7	TRBV6-6	NA	CASSYSPGGGEQYF	TGTGCCAGCAGTTACTCCCCAGGGGGCGGCGAGCAGTACTTC
TRBD2	TRBJ2-3	TRBV2	NA	CASSVLAGGDTQYF	TGTGCCAGCAGTGTGCTAGCGGGGGGGGATACGCAGTATTTT
NA	TRBJ2-7	TRBV28	NA	CASSLRLNKPDEQYF	TGTGCCAGCAGTTTACGACTCAACAAGCCCGACGAGCAGTACTTC
NA	TRBJ2-3	TRBV4-3	NA	CASSQDSQIVGGTDTQYF	TGCGCCAGCAGCCAAGATTCCCAAATCGTAGGGGGCACAGATACGCAGTATTTT
NA	TRBJ2-7	TRBV28	NA	CASSYRPYEQYF	TGTGCCAGCAGTTACAGGCCCTACGAGCAGTACTTC